A single T cell receptor (beta chain) is shown here with its context. Its antigen specificity is not known. The record has no base qualities; no much larger clone is one base away. Taken from the germline V gene (reference sequence), the CDR1 and CDR2 loops are SEHNR and FQNEAQ. Between the V and J ends, shortened by 5 bases and 4 bases respectively, the junction contains 14 bases. Spanning cysteine to phenylalanine, the CDR3 consists of 14 amino acids. CDR3 DNA is the only sequence kept; it has 42 bases, read in frame from the first base. Whole blood was collected in K2EDTA tubes by collaborating institutions according to the institutions' own protocols. For TCRbeta analysis, collaborators shipped samples as frozen whole blood, isolated PBMCs, or DNA extracted from either of those sample types. TCRbeta CDR3 regions were amplified from genomic DNA using the immunoSEQ Assay, a bias-controlled multiplex PCR. In the paper's pipeline: The number of nucleated cells in each sample was estimated by amplification of reference gene primers within the assay. To quantify the absolute abundance of each unique TCRbeta CDR3 rearrangement, sequence reads were collapsed and filtered. For each sample, productive Simpson clonality was calculated by taking the square root of Simpson's diversity index across productive rearrangements. TCRdb stores this immuneACCESS table with in-frame sequences only. Part of the clones is absent; in the studies checked, under half of the shortfall reflects unresolved V genes, and no reason is known for the rest. Clone size and V and J calls were adopted from that table, with D and trimming inferred from the DNA. For this sample the table gives about 300,000 clones, of which about 86% were detected only once. Roughly 1.1% of the sample comes from the top ten.

This sample is drawn from a study of blood T cell repertoires in COVID-19 (dated by TCRdb to about 2020). Background on the whole study: Samples from collaborators originated in the United States, Italy and Spain and spanned both the acute and convalescent phases of COVID-19. The material from the prospective study consisted of cDNA or gDNA derived from T cells, B-cell-depleted T cells, or PBMCs. Subjects who had been exposed to COVID-19, were actively infected with it, or had recovered from it provided the deeply sampled blood TCRbeta repertoires that made up the dataset. A freely available public database, intended as a resource for researchers studying the immune response to SARS-CoV-2, is where the repertoires were released. Samples were obtained from the ongoing ImmuneRACE study (first 160 participants) and from 1,254 subjects provided by 6 global collaborators. Nearly every sample came with metadata listing a de-identified subject ID, COVID-19 status, age in years and sex. Where available, HLA class I and class II types were taken from metadata supplied by the sample provider and were not determined by assay-based typing. The paper's findings and limits, for the study overall: The quantity of clinical and demographic metadata differed by source and by participant and was supplied without curation.

The sequence links TRBV7-9 to TRBJ2-5; a tentative D match to TRBD1 spans 5 bases. Specimen: peripheral blood. This TCR derives from a woman in her fifties or sixties with acute or convalescent COVID-19. Read as DNA, the sequence is TGTGCCAGCAGCAACAGGACGGGTGTAGAGACCCAGTACTTC. This encodes CASSNRTGVETQYF.